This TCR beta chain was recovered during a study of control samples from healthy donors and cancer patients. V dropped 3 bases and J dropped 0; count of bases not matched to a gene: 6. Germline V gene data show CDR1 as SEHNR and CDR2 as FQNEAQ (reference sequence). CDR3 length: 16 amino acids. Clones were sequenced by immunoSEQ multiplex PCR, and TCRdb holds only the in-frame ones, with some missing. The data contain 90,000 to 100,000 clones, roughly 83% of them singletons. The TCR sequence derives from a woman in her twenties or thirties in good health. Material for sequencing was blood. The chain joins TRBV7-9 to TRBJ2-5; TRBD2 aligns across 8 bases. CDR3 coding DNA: TGTGCCAGCAGCTTTCGTCCGCGGGAGGACCAAGAGACCCAGTACTTC. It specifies CASSFRPREDQETQYF. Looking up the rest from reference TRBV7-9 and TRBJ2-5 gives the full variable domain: DTGVSQNPRHKITKRGQNVTFRCDPISEHNRLYWYRQTLGQGPEFLTYFQNEAQLEKSRLLSDRFSAERPKGSFSTLEIQRTEQGDSAMYLCASSFRPREDQETQYFGPGTRLLVL.